Described below is a single T cell receptor (beta chain) sequence and its context. Its antigen is currently unknown. Germline lookup yields CDR1 MGHRA and CDR2 YSYEKL. V shed 0 bases, J shed 3 bases, and the junction held 6 bases outside the gene matches. CDR3 length equals 18 residues. This entry is derived from a study of OX40 agonist ivuxolimab in advanced cancers. Study summary: Enrollees could have had prior anti-PD-1, anti-PD-L1 or anti-CTLA-4 therapy, which more than 30% had received.

Regarding the study as a whole: It was also the case that some nonresponders had low normalized T-cell clonal expansion. On average, CD8+ T cells showed a greater number of expanded clones than CD4+. Determination of antigen specificity was not performed for the expanded peripheral T cells.

This table comes from immunoSEQ multiplex PCR, and its TCRdb copy is limited to in-frame clones, with some not included. The repertoire holds about 120,000 clones, with 85% to 90% as singletons. The chain employs TRBV4-1 and TRBJ1-5; 12 bases agree with TRBD1. The TCR comes from an adult with an advanced solid tumor such as melanoma, head and neck, liver or kidney cancer. The sample in question was CD4+ or CD8+ T cells sorted from blood, obtained in a trial of the OX40 agonist ivuxolimab. Written as DNA, the CDR3 is TGCGCCAGCAGCCAAGATATGGGGACAGGGGGCTTCAATCAGCCCCAGCATTTT. Its protein product is CASSQDMGTGGFNQPQHF.